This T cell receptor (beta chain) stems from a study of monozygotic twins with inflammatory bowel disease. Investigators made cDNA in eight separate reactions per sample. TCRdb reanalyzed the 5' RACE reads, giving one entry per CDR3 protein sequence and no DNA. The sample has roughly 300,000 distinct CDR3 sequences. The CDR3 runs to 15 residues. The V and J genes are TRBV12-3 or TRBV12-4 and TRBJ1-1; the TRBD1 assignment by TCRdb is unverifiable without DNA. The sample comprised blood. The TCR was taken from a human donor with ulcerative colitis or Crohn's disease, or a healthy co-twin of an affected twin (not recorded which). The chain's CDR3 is CASSPRDRGITEAFF.